This T cell receptor beta chain was identified during a study of T cell changes during pregnancy in multiple sclerosis. TCRdb keeps only in-frame clones here, not all; method: immunoSEQ multiplex PCR. The table has 40,000 to 45,000 clones, 85% to 95% seen once. Trimming at V came to 4 bases and at J to 5 bases, leaving 15 bases not matched to a gene. Germline V gene sequence: CDR1 SGDLS, CDR2 YYNGEE. This CDR3 is 17 amino acids long. V usage is TRBV9 and J usage is TRBJ1-1, with 9 bases lining up with TRBD1. This sequence was found in a female donor with multiple sclerosis, enrolled in a pregnancy study. What was sequenced was peripheral blood. The DNA of the CDR3 is TGTGCCAGCAGCCCCCTCGGCGGACAGGGGAGCGGGACTGAAGCTTTCTTT. It specifies CASSPLGGQGSGTEAFF.